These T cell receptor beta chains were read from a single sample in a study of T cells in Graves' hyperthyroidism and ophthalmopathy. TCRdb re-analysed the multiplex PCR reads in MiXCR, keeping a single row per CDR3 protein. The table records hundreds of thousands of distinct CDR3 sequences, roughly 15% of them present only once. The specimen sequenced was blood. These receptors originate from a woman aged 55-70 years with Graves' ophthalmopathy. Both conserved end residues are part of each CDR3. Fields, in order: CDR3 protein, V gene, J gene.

cdr3_aa: CASSEFTVRDGELFF
v_call: TRBV25-1
j_call: TRBJ2-2

cdr3_aa: CASSMTSGPYEQYF
v_call: TRBV19
j_call: TRBJ2-7

cdr3_aa: CASSLGGLAGLDNEQFF
v_call: TRBV7-7
j_call: TRBJ2-1

cdr3_aa: CASTRDGTYEQYF
v_call: TRBV5-1
j_call: TRBJ2-7

cdr3_aa: CASGASEKLFF
v_call: TRBV12-3/TRBV12-4
j_call: TRBJ1-4

cdr3_aa: CSAQRQGPDTQYF
v_call: TRBV29-1
j_call: TRBJ2-3

cdr3_aa: CASRGAGGEQYF
v_call: TRBV6-1
j_call: TRBJ2-7

cdr3_aa: CASRGPKTSNTGELFF
v_call: TRBV7-2
j_call: TRBJ2-2

cdr3_aa: CASSADRVRTDTQYF
v_call: TRBV2
j_call: TRBJ2-3

cdr3_aa: CASSIVTNTEAFF
v_call: TRBV19
j_call: TRBJ1-1

cdr3_aa: CASRYRTSGGYEQYF
v_call: TRBV5-1
j_call: TRBJ2-7

cdr3_aa: CASSSNQETQYF
v_call: TRBV11-3
j_call: TRBJ2-5

cdr3_aa: CASSDWGRGEQYF
v_call: TRBV2
j_call: TRBJ2-7

cdr3_aa: CASSQAPFEAFF
v_call: TRBV3-1
j_call: TRBJ1-1

cdr3_aa: CASSVRTAGDDEQYF
v_call: TRBV6-1
j_call: TRBJ2-7

cdr3_aa: CASSFLQGAHGYTF
v_call: TRBV7-9
j_call: TRBJ1-2

cdr3_aa: CASSFDPYEKLFF
v_call: TRBV6-1
j_call: TRBJ1-4

cdr3_aa: CASSFDRGGPYEQYF
v_call: TRBV7-2
j_call: TRBJ2-7

cdr3_aa: CASSWGLADGGTQYF
v_call: TRBV11-2
j_call: TRBJ2-3

cdr3_aa: CASRLASGINTGELFF
v_call: TRBV19
j_call: TRBJ2-2

cdr3_aa: CASTGGVNEQFF
v_call: TRBV6-2/TRBV6-3
j_call: TRBJ2-1

cdr3_aa: CASSYRDRGGTGELFF
v_call: TRBV6-2/TRBV6-3
j_call: TRBJ2-2

cdr3_aa: CASSPWGLAERVGKTQYF
v_call: TRBV19
j_call: TRBJ2-5

cdr3_aa: CSARDSYEQYF
v_call: TRBV20-1
j_call: TRBJ2-7

cdr3_aa: CASNMGQLNTEAFF
v_call: TRBV19
j_call: TRBJ1-1

cdr3_aa: CALAAGTPYGYTF
v_call: TRBV30
j_call: TRBJ1-2

cdr3_aa: CASSWTSGIHEQYF
v_call: TRBV5-5
j_call: TRBJ2-7

cdr3_aa: CASSSPSYNEQFF
v_call: TRBV7-6
j_call: TRBJ2-1

cdr3_aa: CASSRMASGNIQETQYF
v_call: TRBV18
j_call: TRBJ2-5

cdr3_aa: CASSQEGNTEAFF
v_call: TRBV3-1
j_call: TRBJ1-1

cdr3_aa: CSASSTLGQPQHF
v_call: TRBV20-1
j_call: TRBJ1-5

cdr3_aa: CSADFIQQGAYNSPLHF
v_call: TRBV20-1
j_call: TRBJ1-6

cdr3_aa: CSVLTGLRGGEQYF
v_call: TRBV29-1
j_call: TRBJ2-7

cdr3_aa: CASSVDATYGYTF
v_call: TRBV5-1
j_call: TRBJ1-2

cdr3_aa: CASSGFYRGDQPQHF
v_call: TRBV19
j_call: TRBJ1-5

cdr3_aa: CASSEGGPRYTGTQYF
v_call: TRBV2
j_call: TRBJ2-3

cdr3_aa: CASSGDNGQPQHF
v_call: TRBV2
j_call: TRBJ1-5

cdr3_aa: CASSYASINSPLHF
v_call: TRBV6-5
j_call: TRBJ1-6

cdr3_aa: CASSLADRAGQFF
v_call: TRBV7-2
j_call: TRBJ2-1

cdr3_aa: CASSLMGSEMNTEAFF
v_call: TRBV27
j_call: TRBJ1-1

cdr3_aa: CASSYPQGFKYF
v_call: TRBV6-2/TRBV6-3
j_call: TRBJ2-5

cdr3_aa: CASSPRFEAGGSEQYF
v_call: TRBV7-2
j_call: TRBJ2-7

cdr3_aa: CASSYGQGVEQYF
v_call: TRBV6-5
j_call: TRBJ2-7

cdr3_aa: CASSLNGPNEKLFF
v_call: TRBV28
j_call: TRBJ1-4

cdr3_aa: CATSDTSGRTDTQYF
v_call: TRBV24-1
j_call: TRBJ2-3

cdr3_aa: CASSLGIAGGPNNEQFF
v_call: TRBV3-1
j_call: TRBJ2-1

cdr3_aa: CASSPGQVGANVLTF
v_call: TRBV5-1
j_call: TRBJ2-6

cdr3_aa: CASSADIMNTEAFF
v_call: TRBV2
j_call: TRBJ1-1

cdr3_aa: CSVGGVGANVLTF
v_call: TRBV29-1
j_call: TRBJ2-6

cdr3_aa: CSASNRGSSYNGQFF
v_call: TRBV20-1
j_call: TRBJ2-1

cdr3_aa: CAWGHREDQPQHF
v_call: TRBV30
j_call: TRBJ1-5

cdr3_aa: CASTGEGAEQYF
v_call: TRBV5-1
j_call: TRBJ2-7

cdr3_aa: CASSSTGDSSTQYF
v_call: TRBV18
j_call: TRBJ2-5

cdr3_aa: CSASPPGQNYGYTF
v_call: TRBV20-1
j_call: TRBJ1-2

cdr3_aa: CATRTGQDTGELFF
v_call: TRBV24-1
j_call: TRBJ2-2

cdr3_aa: CASSLGWTGVAYEQYF
v_call: TRBV11-2
j_call: TRBJ2-7

cdr3_aa: CSARDSKGRRGYTF
v_call: TRBV20-1
j_call: TRBJ1-2

cdr3_aa: CASSQGRGGGLPNEQFF
v_call: TRBV3-1
j_call: TRBJ2-1